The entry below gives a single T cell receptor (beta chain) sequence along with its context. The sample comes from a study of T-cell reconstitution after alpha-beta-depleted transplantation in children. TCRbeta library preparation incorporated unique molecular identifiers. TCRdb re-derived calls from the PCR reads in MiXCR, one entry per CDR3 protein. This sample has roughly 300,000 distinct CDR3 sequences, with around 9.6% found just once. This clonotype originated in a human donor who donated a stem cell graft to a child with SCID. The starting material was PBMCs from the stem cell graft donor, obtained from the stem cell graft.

The CDR3, as DNA: TGCGCCAGCAGTTGGAATAGCGGTGGTGAGCAGTTCTTC. Translating gives CASSWNSGGEQFF. The chain carries TRBV5-1 and TRBJ2-1; TRBD2 is a possible D gene (6 bases). V gave up 5 bases and J gave up 9 bases, with 15 bases separating them. This CDR3 has 13 residues. Per germline, CDR1 SGHRS and CDR2 YFSETQ. Based on the CDR3 plus reference TRBV5-1 and TRBJ2-1, the full variable domain is KAGVTQTPRYLIKTRGQQVTLSCSPISGHRSVSWYQQTPGQGLQFLFEYFSETQRNKGNFPGRFSGRQFSNSRSEMNVSTLELGDSALYLCASSWNSGGEQFFGPGTRLTVL.